This T cell receptor (beta chain) was sequenced for a study of radiation and T cells in renal cell carcinoma. The time point denotes: blood 4 weeks post-SBRT, at nephrectomy. Stated treatment: 15 Gy SBRT to primary tumor, nephrectomy 4 weeks later. J was trimmed by 6 bases and V by 4 bases; bases with no gene match: 0. The CDR3 loop spans 13 amino acids. Germline V CDR1 and CDR2: SNHLY, FYNNEI. Clones were read by immunoSEQ multiplex PCR, and TCRdb kept only the in-frame ones, dropping some. Of 150,000 to 200,000 clones in the sample, roughly nine tenths are singletons; the top ten hold about 10%. The sequencing here drew on blood, taken from a patient whose treatment included radiotherapy and nephrectomy. This rearrangement joins TRBV2 to TRBJ1-6; the match to TRBD1 covers 7 bases. This clonotype originated in a woman between 50 and 59 years old with renal cell carcinoma. The CDR3 spells CASSGQGNSPLHF. The CDR3, as DNA: TGTGCCAGCAGTGGACAGGGTAATTCACCCCTCCACTTT.